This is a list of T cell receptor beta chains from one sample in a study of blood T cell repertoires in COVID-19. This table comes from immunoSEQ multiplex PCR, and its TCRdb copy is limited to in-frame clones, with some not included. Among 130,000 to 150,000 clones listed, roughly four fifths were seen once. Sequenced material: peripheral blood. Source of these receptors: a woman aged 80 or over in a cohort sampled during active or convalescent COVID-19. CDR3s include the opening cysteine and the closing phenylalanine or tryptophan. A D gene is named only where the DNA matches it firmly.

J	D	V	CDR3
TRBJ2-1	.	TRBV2	CASTGLASYNEQFF
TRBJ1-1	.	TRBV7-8	CASLPTTDSGAFF
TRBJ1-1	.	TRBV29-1	CSVEPVANTEAFF
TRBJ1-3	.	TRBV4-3	CASSSHGDTGNTIYF
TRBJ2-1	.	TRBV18	CASSPSQGEGYEQFF
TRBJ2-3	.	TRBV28	CASSPRGRTDTQYF
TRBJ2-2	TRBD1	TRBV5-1	CASSPRQGNTGELFF
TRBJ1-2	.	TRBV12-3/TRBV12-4	CASSRAGEGRRTF
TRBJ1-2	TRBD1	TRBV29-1	CSVEEAGQGILSYGYTF
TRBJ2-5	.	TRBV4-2	CASSQEGQGETQYF
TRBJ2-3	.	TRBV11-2	CASSTHQRGFGLNTQYF
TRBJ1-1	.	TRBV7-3	CASSRTRNTEAFF